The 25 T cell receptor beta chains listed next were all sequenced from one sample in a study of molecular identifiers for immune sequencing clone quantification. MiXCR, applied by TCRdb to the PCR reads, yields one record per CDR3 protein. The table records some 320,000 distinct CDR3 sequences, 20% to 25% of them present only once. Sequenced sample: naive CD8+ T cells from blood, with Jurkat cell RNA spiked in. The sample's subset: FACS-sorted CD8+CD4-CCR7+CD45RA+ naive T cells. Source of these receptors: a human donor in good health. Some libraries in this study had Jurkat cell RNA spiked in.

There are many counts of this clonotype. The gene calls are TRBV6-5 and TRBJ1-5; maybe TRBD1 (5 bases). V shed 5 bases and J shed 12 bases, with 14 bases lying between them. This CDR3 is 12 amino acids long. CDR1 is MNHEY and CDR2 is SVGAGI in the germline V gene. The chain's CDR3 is CASSKTGRVQHF. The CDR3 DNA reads TGTGCCAGCAGTAAAACAGGAAGAGTCCAGCATTTT.

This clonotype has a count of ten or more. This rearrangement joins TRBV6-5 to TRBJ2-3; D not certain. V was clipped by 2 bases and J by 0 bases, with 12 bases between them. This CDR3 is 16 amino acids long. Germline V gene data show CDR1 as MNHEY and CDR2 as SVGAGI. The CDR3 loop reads CASSYDLRVSTDTQYF. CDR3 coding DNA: TGTGCCAGCAGTTACGATCTAAGGGTTAGCACAGATACGCAGTATTTT.

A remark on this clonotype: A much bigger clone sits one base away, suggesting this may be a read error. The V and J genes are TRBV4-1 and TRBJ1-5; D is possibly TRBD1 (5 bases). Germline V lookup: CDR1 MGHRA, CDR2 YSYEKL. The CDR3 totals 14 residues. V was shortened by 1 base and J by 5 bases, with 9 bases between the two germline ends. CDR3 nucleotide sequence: TGCGCCAGCAGCCAAGGATGGGGGGATCAGCCCCAGCATTTT. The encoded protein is CASSQGWGDQPQHF.

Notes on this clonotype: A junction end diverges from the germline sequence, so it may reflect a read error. The CDR3 region has the DNA TGCGCCGGCAGCCAAGATCGATCCGAACAAGAGACCCAGTACTTC. Encoded protein: CAGSQDRSEQETQYF. The gene calls are TRBV4-3 and TRBJ2-5; D call uncertain. This CDR3 is 15 amino acids long. From germline, CDR1 is LGHNA and CDR2 YSLEER.

The CDR3 region has the DNA TGTGCCAGCAGCGATCCGGGACTAGCGGGAGGCACAGATACGCAGTATTTT. Translation: CASSDPGLAGGTDTQYF. The chain links TRBV13 to TRBJ2-3, with TRBD2 matching over 14 bases. The CDR3 has 17 amino acids. Unmatched junction bases numbered 5, after V lost 5 bases and J lost 1 base. The germline CDR1 and CDR2 sequences are PRHDT and FYEKMQ (reference sequence).

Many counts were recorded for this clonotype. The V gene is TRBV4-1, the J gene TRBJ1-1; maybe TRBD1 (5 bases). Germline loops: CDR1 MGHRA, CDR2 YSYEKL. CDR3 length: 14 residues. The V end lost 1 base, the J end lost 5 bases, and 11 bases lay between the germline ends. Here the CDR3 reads CASSQVAGLTEAFF. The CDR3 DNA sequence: TGCGCCAGCAGCCAAGTCGCGGGGCTGACTGAAGCTTTCTTT.

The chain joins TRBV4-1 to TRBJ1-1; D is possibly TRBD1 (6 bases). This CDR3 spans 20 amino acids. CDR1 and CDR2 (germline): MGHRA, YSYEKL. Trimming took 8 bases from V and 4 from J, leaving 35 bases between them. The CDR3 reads CASGLKKGLWGHSPGTEAFF. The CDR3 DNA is TGCGCCAGCGGCCTGAAGAAAGGTTTATGGGGGCATTCCCCGGGCACTGAAGCTTTCTTT.

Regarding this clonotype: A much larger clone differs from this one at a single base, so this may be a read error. The CDR3 here is CAISLDGYEQYF. CDR3 in DNA: TGTGCCATCAGCTTGGACGGCTACGAGCAGTACTTC. The gene calls are TRBV10-3 and TRBJ2-7; no firm D call. The CDR3 is 12 amino acids. The V end was cut by 6 bases, the J end by 3 bases, with 9 bases between. Germline V gene sequence: CDR1 ENHRY, CDR2 SYGVKD.

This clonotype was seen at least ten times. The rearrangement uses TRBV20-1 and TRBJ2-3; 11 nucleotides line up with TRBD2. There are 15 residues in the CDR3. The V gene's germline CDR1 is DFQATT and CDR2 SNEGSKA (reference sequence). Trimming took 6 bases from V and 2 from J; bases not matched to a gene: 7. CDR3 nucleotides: TGCAGTGCCCCCGGACTAGCGGGCCTCACAGATACGCAGTATTTT. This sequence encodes CSAPGLAGLTDTQYF.

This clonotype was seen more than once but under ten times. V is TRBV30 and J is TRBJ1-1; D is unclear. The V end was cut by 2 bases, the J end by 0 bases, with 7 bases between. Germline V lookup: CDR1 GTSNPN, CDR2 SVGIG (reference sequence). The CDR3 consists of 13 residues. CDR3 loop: CAWSRTVNTEAFF. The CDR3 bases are TGTGCCTGGAGTCGGACGGTGAACACTGAAGCTTTCTTT. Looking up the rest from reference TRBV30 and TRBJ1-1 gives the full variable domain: SQTIHQWPATLVQPVGSPLSLECTVEGTSNPNLYWYRQAAGRGLQLLFYSVGIGQISSEVPQNLSASRPQDRQFILSSKKLLLSDSGFYLCAWSRTVNTEAFFGQGTRLTVV.

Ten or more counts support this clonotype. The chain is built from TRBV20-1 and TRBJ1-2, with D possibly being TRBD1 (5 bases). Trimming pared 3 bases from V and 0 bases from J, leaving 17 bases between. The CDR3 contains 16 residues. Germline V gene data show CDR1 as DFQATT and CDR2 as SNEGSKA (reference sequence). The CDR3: CSASGVREPANYGYTF. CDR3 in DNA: TGCAGTGCTAGTGGCGTCAGGGAGCCCGCTAACTATGGCTACACCTTC.

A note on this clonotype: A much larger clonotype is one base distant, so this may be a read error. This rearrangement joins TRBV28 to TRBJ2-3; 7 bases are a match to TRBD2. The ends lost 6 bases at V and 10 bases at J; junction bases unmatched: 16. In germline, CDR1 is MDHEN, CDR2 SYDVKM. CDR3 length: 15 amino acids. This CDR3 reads CASSSLLLTGGAQYF. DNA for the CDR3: TGTGCCAGCAGCAGTCTTTTATTAACTGGGGGGGCGCAGTATTTT.

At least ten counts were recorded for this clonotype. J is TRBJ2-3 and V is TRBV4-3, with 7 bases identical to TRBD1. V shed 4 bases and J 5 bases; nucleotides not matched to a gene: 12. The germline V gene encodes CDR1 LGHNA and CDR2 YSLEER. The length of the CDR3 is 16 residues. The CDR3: CASSPGTAPLGDTQYF. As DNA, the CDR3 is TGCGCCAGCAGCCCGGGGACAGCTCCGCTGGGAGATACGCAGTATTTT.

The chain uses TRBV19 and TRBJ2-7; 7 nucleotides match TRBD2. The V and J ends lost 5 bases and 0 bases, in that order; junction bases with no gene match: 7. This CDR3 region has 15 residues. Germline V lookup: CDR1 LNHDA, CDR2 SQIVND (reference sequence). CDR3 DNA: TGTGCCAGTAGTCAAGAGCGCGGGGGCTCCTACGAGCAGTACTTC. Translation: CASSQERGGSYEQYF.

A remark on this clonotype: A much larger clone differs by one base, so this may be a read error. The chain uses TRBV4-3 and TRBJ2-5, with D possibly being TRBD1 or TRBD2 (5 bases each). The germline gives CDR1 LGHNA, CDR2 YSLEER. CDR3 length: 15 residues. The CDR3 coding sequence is TGCGCCGGCAGCCAAGACGAAGGGACCCAAGAGACCCAGTACTTC. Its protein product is CAGSQDEGTQETQYF.

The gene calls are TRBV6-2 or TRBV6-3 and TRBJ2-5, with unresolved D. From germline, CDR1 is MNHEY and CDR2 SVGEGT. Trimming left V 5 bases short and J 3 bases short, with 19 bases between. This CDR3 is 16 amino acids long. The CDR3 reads CASSTYWFEDKETQYF. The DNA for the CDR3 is TGTGCCAGCAGTACCTACTGGTTCGAAGACAAAGAGACCCAGTACTTC.

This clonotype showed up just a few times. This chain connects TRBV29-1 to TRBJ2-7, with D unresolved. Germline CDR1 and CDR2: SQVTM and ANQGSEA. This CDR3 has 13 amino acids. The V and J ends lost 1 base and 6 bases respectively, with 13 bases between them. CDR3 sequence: CSVEVQGFGEQYF. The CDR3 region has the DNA TGCAGCGTTGAAGTACAAGGGTTTGGCGAGCAGTACTTC.

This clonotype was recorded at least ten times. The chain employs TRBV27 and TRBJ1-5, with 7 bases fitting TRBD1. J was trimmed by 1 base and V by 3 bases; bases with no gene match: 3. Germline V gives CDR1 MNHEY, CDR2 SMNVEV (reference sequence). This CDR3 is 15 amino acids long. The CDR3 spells CASSFSGQSNQPQHF. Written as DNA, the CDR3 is TGTGCCAGCAGTTTTTCGGGACAGAGCAATCAGCCCCAGCATTTT.

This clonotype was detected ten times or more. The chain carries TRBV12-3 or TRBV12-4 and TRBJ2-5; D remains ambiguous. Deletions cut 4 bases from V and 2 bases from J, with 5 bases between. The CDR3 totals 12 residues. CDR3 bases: TGTGCCAGCAGTTACCAACAAGAGACCCAGTACTTC. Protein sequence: CASSYQQETQYF.

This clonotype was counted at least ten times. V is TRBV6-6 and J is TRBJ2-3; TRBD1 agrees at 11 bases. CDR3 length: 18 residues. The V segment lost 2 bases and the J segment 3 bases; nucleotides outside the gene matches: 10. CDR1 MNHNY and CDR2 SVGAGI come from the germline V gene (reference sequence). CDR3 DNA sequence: TGTGCCAGCAGTTACACGGCCCAGGGACAGGGGGTTACAGATACGCAGTATTTT. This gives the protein CASSYTAQGQGVTDTQYF.

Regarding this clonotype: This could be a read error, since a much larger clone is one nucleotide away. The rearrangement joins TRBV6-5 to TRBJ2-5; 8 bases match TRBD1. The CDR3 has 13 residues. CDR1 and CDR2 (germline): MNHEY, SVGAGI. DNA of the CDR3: TGTGCCAGCAGTTACCAGGGGGCAGAGGCCCAGTACTTC. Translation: CASSYQGAEAQYF.

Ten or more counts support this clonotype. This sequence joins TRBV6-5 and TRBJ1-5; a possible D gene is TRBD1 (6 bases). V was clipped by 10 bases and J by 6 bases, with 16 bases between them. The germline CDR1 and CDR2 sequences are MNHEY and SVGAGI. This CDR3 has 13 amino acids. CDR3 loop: CATPGHVGQPQHF. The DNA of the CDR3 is TGTGCCACTCCGGGACATGTTGGTCAGCCCCAGCATTTT.

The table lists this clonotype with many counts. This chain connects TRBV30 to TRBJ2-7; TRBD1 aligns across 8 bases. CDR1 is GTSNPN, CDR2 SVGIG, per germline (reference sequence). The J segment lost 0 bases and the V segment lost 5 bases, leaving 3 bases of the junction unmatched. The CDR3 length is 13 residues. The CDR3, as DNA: TGTGCCTGGGGGACAGGAAGCTCCTACGAGCAGTACTTC. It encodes CAWGTGSSYEQYF.

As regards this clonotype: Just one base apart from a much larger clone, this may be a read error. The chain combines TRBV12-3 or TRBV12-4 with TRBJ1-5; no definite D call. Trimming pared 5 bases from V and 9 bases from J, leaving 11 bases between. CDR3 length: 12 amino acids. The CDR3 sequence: CASSRPARPQHF. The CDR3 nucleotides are TGTGCCAGCAGTCGCCCGGCTCGGCCCCAGCATTTT.

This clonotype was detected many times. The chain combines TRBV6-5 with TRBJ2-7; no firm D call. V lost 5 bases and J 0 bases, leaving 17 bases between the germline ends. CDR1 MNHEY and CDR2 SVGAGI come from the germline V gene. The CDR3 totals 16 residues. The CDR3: CASSPTDQVSSYEQYF. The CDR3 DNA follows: TGTGCCAGCAGTCCTACGGACCAGGTTAGCTCCTACGAGCAGTACTTC.